These 16 T cell receptor beta chains were sequenced from one sample in a study of blood T cell repertoires in COVID-19. The assay was immunoSEQ multiplex PCR, and TCRdb's table has in-frame clones only and misses some. Among 250,000 to 300,000 clones listed, around 91% were seen once. Sequenced sample: peripheral blood. These receptors all come from a woman aged 55-75 years with acute or convalescent COVID-19.

The chain joins TRBV4-2 to TRBJ2-2, with 10 positions matching TRBD1. The germline V gene has CDR1 LGHNA and CDR2 YNFKEQ. Germline trimming cut 5 bases from V and 7 bases from J; bases unmatched to any gene: 7. The CDR3 contains 15 residues. CDR3 sequence reads: CASSSDRGRVGELFF. In DNA form, the CDR3 reads TGTGCCAGCAGCTCAGACAGGGGGCGTGTCGGGGAGCTGTTTTTT.

This clone was counted only a few times. CDR3 nucleotides: TGCAGCGTTAGAACCGACAGCTACTATGGCTACACCTTC. Its protein is CSVRTDSYYGYTF. This chain connects TRBV29-1 to TRBJ1-2; perhaps TRBD1 as D (5 bases). The germline V and J ends were trimmed by 5 bases and 3 bases, with 13 bases remaining between them. CDR3 size: 13 residues. Germline V lookup: CDR1 SQVTM, CDR2 ANQGSEA.

The chain combines TRBV7-9 with TRBJ1-2, with 10 bases fitting TRBD1. J lost 5 bases, V lost 9 bases, and 12 bases had no gene match. The CDR3 is 15 residues long. CDR1 and CDR2 (germline): SEHNR, FQNEAQ (reference sequence). Written as DNA, the CDR3 is TGTGCCAGTCAGCTTGCCCGGACAGGGGGTTATGGCTACACCTTC. Its translation: CASQLARTGGYGYTF. The variable domain in full, completed from reference TRBV7-9 and TRBJ1-2, reads DTGVSQNPRHKITKRGQNVTFRCDPISEHNRLYWYRQTLGQGPEFLTYFQNEAQLEKSRLLSDRFSAERPKGSFSTLEIQRTEQGDSAMYLCASQLARTGGYGYTFGSGTRLTVV.

The chain recombines TRBV6-4 with TRBJ2-3, with 10 bases aligning to TRBD2. Germline values: CDR1 MRHNA, CDR2 SNTAGT. The CDR3 has 17 residues. The junction had 8 bases not matched to a gene; V was cut back by 5 bases and J by 0 bases. The CDR3 DNA follows: TGTGCCAGCAGTCGTTCAGCTAGCGGGAGTAGCACAGATACGCAGTATTTT. Residues: CASSRSASGSSTDTQYF.

This clone has more than one count but fewer than ten. V usage is TRBV2 and J usage is TRBJ1-5; D remains unclear. The CDR3 extends over 15 amino acids. The V gene's germline CDR1 is SNHLY and CDR2 FYNNEI. V was shortened by 6 bases and J by 7 bases, with 19 bases between the two germline ends. CDR3 sequence (DNA): TGTGCCAGCAGAGGACCCAGAGCGGCAGCCCAGCCCCAGCATTTT. As protein: CASRGPRAAAQPQHF.

This rearrangement joins TRBV20-1 to TRBJ2-7; TRBD2 agrees at 7 bases. With 3 bases clipped from V and 5 bases from J, the junction kept 10 bases outside the gene matches. CDR1 and CDR2 (germline): DFQATT, SNEGSKA (reference sequence). The CDR3 has 14 amino acids. CDR3 loop: CSASRGTKDNEQYF. CDR3 DNA: TGCAGTGCTAGTCGAGGGACTAAGGACAACGAGCAGTACTTC.

The V and J genes are TRBV5-1 and TRBJ2-1; no reliable D call. Germline CDR1 reads SGHRS; CDR2 reads YFSETQ. The CDR3 has 15 amino acids. Trimming left V 0 bases short and J 4 bases short, with 11 bases between. CDR3 coding DNA: TGCGCCAGCAGCTTGGGTCTCCGAACTTACAATGAGCAGTTCTTC. Amino acids: CASSLGLRTYNEQFF.

V gene TRBV12-3 or TRBV12-4 combines with J gene TRBJ2-4; D is ambiguous. The CDR3 contains 12 residues. The V end lost 3 bases, the J end lost 9 bases, and 9 bases lay between the germline ends. Here the CDR3 reads CASSFVEAIQYF. The CDR3 DNA is TGTGCCAGCAGTTTTGTCGAGGCCATTCAGTACTTC.

The CDR3 reads CASTGTRTSGANVLTF. The CDR3 DNA is TGTGCCAGCACCGGGACTCGAACCTCTGGGGCCAACGTCCTGACTTTC. J is TRBJ2-6 and V is TRBV21-1; the DNA was not used to check the table's D call, TRBD2. TRBV21-1 is a pseudogene. This CDR3 comprises 16 residues.

The chain uses TRBV29-1 and TRBJ1-5; TRBD1 might be the D (6 bases). CDR3 size: 13 residues. Germline CDR1 reads SQVTM; CDR2 reads ANQGSEA. The V gene lost 4 bases and the J gene lost 6 bases, with 13 bases spanning the gap. The CDR3 loop reads CSVAGGEGQPQHF. As DNA, the CDR3 is TGCAGCGTTGCGGGGGGCGAAGGTCAGCCCCAGCATTTT.

The J gene is TRBJ1-5, the V gene TRBV4-2, with D tentatively TRBD1 (5 bases). The CDR3 length is 15 residues. Trimming took off 4 bases at V and 0 bases at J, with 10 bases between the two ends. The germline V gene has CDR1 LGHNA and CDR2 YNFKEQ. The CDR3 coding sequence is TGTGCCAGCAGCCCAGAAGGGGCTAGCAATCAGCCCCAGCATTTT. Residues: CASSPEGASNQPQHF.

The rearrangement uses TRBV6-5 and TRBJ2-3; the match to TRBD1 covers 7 bases. The trim removed 4 bases at V and 7 bases at J, leaving 14 bases unmatched. The CDR3 runs 16 residues. Germline loops: CDR1 MNHEY, CDR2 SVGAGI. The CDR3 DNA reads TGTGCCAGCAGTTCCCGGGACAGAGGTCGAGAATATACGCAGTATTTT. Translated: CASSSRDRGREYTQYF.

This rearrangement joins TRBV3-1 (or the pseudogene TRBV3-2) to TRBJ1-1; D unclear. The V and J ends lost 2 bases and 0 bases respectively, with 7 bases between them. CDR1 is LGHDT and CDR2 is YNNKEL in the germline V gene (reference sequence). The CDR3 has 14 residues. CDR3 protein: CASSQSELNTEAFF. The CDR3 bases are TGTGCCAGCAGCCAATCCGAGTTGAACACTGAAGCTTTCTTT.

The chain recombines TRBV28 with TRBJ2-7; a weak D match, TRBD2 (6 bases). The V end lost 3 bases, the J end lost 7 bases, and 22 bases lay between the germline ends. From germline, CDR1 is MDHEN and CDR2 SYDVKM. The CDR3 contains 16 residues. The DNA for the CDR3 is TGTGCCAGCAGTTTGCCCCTAGGTATCGGGGGTCAAGAGCAGTACTTC. Translating gives CASSLPLGIGGQEQYF.

The chain combines TRBV12-5 with TRBJ2-3; possibly TRBD1 for D (5 bases). The germline V gene encodes CDR1 LGHNT and CDR2 FRNRAP. Trimming shortened V by 6 bases and J by 4 bases, and 17 bases separated the two germline ends. CDR3 length: 15 residues. The CDR3 nucleotides are TGTGCTAGTGGCCCGAACGGAAGGGGTGCAGATACGCAGTATTTT. Protein sequence: CASGPNGRGADTQYF. Together with reference TRBV12-5 and TRBJ2-3, the CDR3 gives the full variable domain: DARVTQTPRHKVTEMGQEVTMRCQPILGHNTVFWYRQTMMQGLELLAYFRNRAPLDDSGMPKDRFSAEMPDATLATLKIQPSEPRDSAVYFCASGPNGRGADTQYFGPGTRLTVL.

The rearrangement joins TRBV10-1 to TRBJ2-1, with 9 bases aligning to TRBD2. Germline loops: CDR1 WNHNN, CDR2 SYGVQD (reference sequence). The CDR3 length is 15 residues. The trim removed 8 bases at V and 0 bases at J, leaving 5 bases unmatched. The CDR3 loop reads CASCLAGTSYNEQFF. For the CDR3, the DNA is TGCGCCAGCTGCCTAGCGGGGACCTCCTACAATGAGCAGTTCTTC.